The source of this T cell receptor beta chain is a study of early T cells in non-severe SARS-CoV-2 infection. Study-level information: Whole-blood bulk RNA, unsorted, was sequenced, and chains were unpaired.

This CDR3 contains 13 residues. The ends were cut back, 4 bases at V and 7 bases at J, with 13 bases in the middle. Germline V gene lookup returns CDR1 LNHDA and CDR2 SQIVND (reference sequence). Using its own MiXCR run on the 5' RACE reads, TCRdb lists one record per CDR3 protein. Of 50,000 to 60,000 distinct CDR3 sequences listed, under 7.5% were seen once; the top ten hold approximately 6.3%. The specimen comprised whole blood, sampled at baseline. The sequence derives from an adult who was a healthcare worker with PCR-confirmed SARS-CoV-2 infection or an uninfected control (not recorded which). V gene TRBV19 combines with J gene TRBJ1-1; D gene uncertain. The CDR3 protein is CASSKTVYGEAFF. The CDR3 DNA reads as TGTGCCAGTAGTAAGACGGTTTATGGTGAAGCTTTCTTT.